This TCR beta chain was recorded in a study of T cell responses to AZD1222 COVID-19 vaccine. Produced via immunoSEQ multiplex PCR; TCRdb's table is partial and in-frame only. The sample has approximately 120,000 clones, approximately 91% seen once. Trimming pared 1 base from V and 5 bases from J, leaving 8 bases between. The germline V gene has CDR1 SGHVS and CDR2 FQNEAQ. There are 13 residues in the CDR3. The chain couples TRBV7-8 to TRBJ1-1; no definite D call. Material: peripheral blood, obtained on day 0 of AZD1222 vaccination. This sequence was found in an adult in good health. The CDR3 is CASSLVGVTEAFF. As DNA, the CDR3 is TGTGCCAGCAGCTTAGTCGGGGTAACTGAAGCTTTCTTT.